One sample yielded the 29 T cell receptor beta chains listed below, sequenced in a study of a mutant IDH1 vaccine in newly diagnosed glioma. Stated time point: baseline, week 1 (first vaccination visit). Regarding treatment: pre-vaccination baseline after standard-of-care therapy. Clones were sequenced by immunoSEQ multiplex PCR, and TCRdb holds only the in-frame ones, with some missing. This table holds tens of thousands of clones, 65% to 80% found once. This sample comprised PBMCs, obtained from a glioma patient treated with radiotherapy, temozolomide or both. These receptors originate from a middle-aged woman with glioma.

The chain has TRBV10-3 and TRBJ2-2, with D hard to call. The CDR3 is made up of 15 amino acids. Germline CDR1 ENHRY, CDR2 SYGVKD. The V end lost 5 bases, the J end lost 0 bases, and 10 bases lay between the germline ends. The CDR3 DNA reads TGTGCCATCAGTCGGCCTTCAGCGAACACCGGGGAGCTGTTTTTT. This translates into CAISRPSANTGELFF.

A few counts support this clone. The J gene is TRBJ1-1, the V gene TRBV4-1; possibly TRBD1 for D (6 bases). CDR1 is MGHRA and CDR2 is YSYEKL in the germline V gene. The CDR3 has 15 amino acids. The germline V and J ends were trimmed by 4 bases and 5 bases, with 17 bases remaining between them. CDR3 sequence reads: CASSPRSGAGTEAFF. The CDR3 DNA follows: TGCGCCAGCAGCCCCAGGTCGGGGGCAGGGACTGAAGCTTTCTTT.

The rearrangement uses TRBV18 and TRBJ1-4; a possible D gene is TRBD1 (6 bases). Trimming took 3 bases from V and 7 from J, leaving 15 bases between them. Germline V gene sequence: CDR1 KGHSH, CDR2 LQKENI. The CDR3 covers 15 residues. The CDR3 here is CASSPGGSRGEKLFF. CDR3 DNA: TGTGCCAGCTCACCCGGGGGCTCCCGGGGTGAAAAACTGTTTTTT.

V is TRBV4-1 and J is TRBJ2-3; 8 bases are a match to TRBD2. The V gene's germline CDR1 is MGHRA and CDR2 YSYEKL. V shed 0 bases, J shed 2 bases, and the junction held 7 bases outside the gene matches. This CDR3 comprises 17 residues. As DNA, the CDR3 is TGCGCCAGCAGCCAAGAGCCACGCGGGGGGCCCACAGATACGCAGTATTTT. Its translation: CASSQEPRGGPTDTQYF.

The chain recombines TRBV12-5 with TRBJ2-6, with D unclear. The CDR3 has 14 residues. Between the trimmed V and J ends, which lost 1 base and 7 bases, there was a span of 8 bases. Germline V gene sequence: CDR1 LGHNT, CDR2 FRNRAP. The CDR3 loop reads CASGLGDNANVLTF. The CDR3, as DNA: TGTGCTAGTGGTTTGGGTGACAATGCCAACGTCCTGACTTTC.

Regarding this clone: The junction shows a germline mismatch at one end, possibly a read error. The CDR3 nucleotides read TGTACCAGCACGGGGCCCCCGGTCAGGGGTTCACCCCTCCACTTT. It encodes CTSTGPPVRGSPLHF. J is TRBJ1-6 and V is TRBV2; maybe TRBD1 (6 bases). From germline, CDR1 is SNHLY and CDR2 FYNNEI. This CDR3 comprises 15 residues. Based on the CDR3 plus reference TRBV2 and TRBJ1-6, the full variable domain is EPEVTQTPSHQVTQMGQEVILRCVPISNHLYFYWYRQILGQKVEFLVSFYNNEISEKSEIFDDQFSVERPDGSNFTLKIRSTKLEDSAMYFCTSTGPPVRGSPLHFGNGTRLTVT.

This chain links TRBV14 with TRBJ1-2, with D hard to call. The length of the CDR3 is 13 residues. V was pared by 6 bases and J by 7 bases, with 15 bases between. Germline V gives CDR1 SGHDN, CDR2 FVKESK. CDR3 coding DNA: TGTGCCAGCAGTTTTTTAGAGACGGGTGGCTACACCTTC. Its translation: CASSFLETGGYTF.

The count of this clone is one. The chain couples TRBV27 to TRBJ1-1; D uncertain. V was clipped by 0 bases and J by 2 bases, with 7 bases between them. CDR1 and CDR2 (germline): MNHEY, SMNVEV (reference sequence). CDR3 length: 14 residues. CDR3 sequence: CASSLSLGNTEAFF. The DNA for the CDR3 is TGTGCCAGCAGTTTATCCCTGGGAAACACTGAAGCTTTCTTT.

This clone was detected once. V is TRBV19 and J is TRBJ2-7; TRBD1 matches 8 bases. The CDR3 extends over 15 amino acids. From germline, CDR1 is LNHDA and CDR2 SQIVND (reference sequence). With V trimmed by 6 bases and J by 1 base, 8 bases remained unmatched. This chain's CDR3 is CASSYNRDRSYEQYF. The CDR3 DNA reads as TGTGCCAGTAGCTACAACCGGGACAGGTCCTACGAGCAGTACTTC. The full variable domain, its missing parts supplied by reference TRBV19 and TRBJ2-7, is DGGITQSPKYLFRKEGQNVTLSCEQNLNHDAMYWYRQDPGQGLRLIYYSQIVNDFQKGDIAEGYSVSREKKESFPLTVTSAQKNPTAFYLCASSYNRDRSYEQYFGPGTRLTVT.

The genes are TRBV7-9 and TRBJ1-4, with a tentative D call TRBD1 (5 bases). V lost 4 bases and J 6 bases, leaving 15 bases between the germline ends. The germline gives CDR1 SEHNR, CDR2 FQNEAQ (reference sequence). CDR3 length equals 15 residues. CDR3 amino acids: CASSWGGTGDEKLFF. As DNA, the CDR3 is TGTGCCAGCAGCTGGGGGGGGACGGGGGATGAAAAACTGTTTTTT.

This rearrangement joins TRBV5-1 to TRBJ2-1, with 15 bases fitting TRBD2. The CDR3 is 17 amino acids. Germline V gene data show CDR1 as SGHRS and CDR2 as YFSETQ. Trimming cost V 0 bases and J 5 bases; bases outside gene matches: 3. The CDR3 DNA follows: TGCGCCAGCAGCTTGGAGGGACTAGCGGGGGGCAACAATGAGCAGTTCTTC. Amino acid sequence: CASSLEGLAGGNNEQFF.

This chain uses TRBV5-1 with TRBJ2-1; 8 bases map to TRBD1. From germline, CDR1 is SGHRS and CDR2 YFSETQ. This CDR3 region has 16 residues. V lost 0 bases and J lost 6; bases outside the gene matches: 8. CDR3 coding DNA: TGCGCCAGCAGCTTGGCCATCGGGACAGGATCCAATGAGCAGTTCTTC. Translated, it gives CASSLAIGTGSNEQFF.

J is TRBJ1-6 and V is TRBV7-8, with D tentatively TRBD1 (6 bases). The V end lost 5 bases, the J end lost 3 bases, and 14 bases lay between the germline ends. Germline V CDR1 and CDR2: SGHVS, FQNEAQ. The CDR3 is 16 amino acids. The CDR3 DNA sequence: TGTGCCAGCAGCGAACAGGGTATTTTCTATAATTCACCCCTCCACTTT. Its translation: CASSEQGIFYNSPLHF.

The rearrangement joins TRBV27 to TRBJ2-3, with 7 bases matching TRBD2. Germline V gives CDR1 MNHEY, CDR2 SMNVEV (reference sequence). V dropped 5 bases and J dropped 6; count of bases not matched to a gene: 8. The CDR3 extends over 14 amino acids. CDR3 in DNA: TGTGCCAGCAGTGACGGGACTAAGGGGGATACGCAGTATTTT. Translation: CASSDGTKGDTQYF.

This clone was observed a single time. The rearrangement links TRBV5-1 to TRBJ1-4; D might be TRBD1 (5 bases). Trimming left V 1 base short and J 7 bases short, with 5 bases between. Germline CDR1 reads SGHRS; CDR2 reads YFSETQ. The CDR3 consists of 12 residues. The CDR3 region is CASSLTGEKLFF. The CDR3 DNA is TGCGCCAGCAGCTTGACAGGTGAAAAACTGTTTTTT.

This rearrangement joins TRBV5-6 to TRBJ2-7; 7 positions match TRBD1. Germline values: CDR1 SGHDT, CDR2 YYEEEE. Trimming removed 2 bases from V and 13 bases from J; junction bases left unmatched: 9. This CDR3 is built from 12 residues. The CDR3 nucleotides read TGTGCCAGCAGCTTACCCCGGGACAGATCATACTTC. Its protein is CASSLPRDRSYF.

In nucleotides, the CDR3 is TGTGCCAGCAGCCAGACAGCTAACTATGGCTACACCTTC. Its translation: CASSQTANYGYTF. The V call is TRBV4-2, the J call TRBJ1-2; TRBD1 is a possible D gene (5 bases). V lost 3 bases to trimming and J lost 0 bases, with 5 bases between them. From germline, CDR1 is LGHNA and CDR2 YNFKEQ. This CDR3 spans 13 amino acids.

The chain carries TRBV10-1 and TRBJ2-1, with D possibly being TRBD1 (5 bases). Between the trimmed V and J ends, which lost 5 bases and 0 bases, there was a span of 8 bases. CDR3 length: 14 residues. Germline CDR1 WNHNN, CDR2 SYGVQD (reference sequence). The CDR3 loop is CASSQGGSYNEQFF. Here the CDR3 DNA reads TGCGCCAGCAGTCAGGGCGGCTCCTACAATGAGCAGTTCTTC.

This rearrangement joins TRBV5-1 to TRBJ2-5; 12 nucleotides line up with TRBD2. Germline V gene sequence: CDR1 SGHRS, CDR2 YFSETQ. J lost 6 bases, V lost 0 bases, and 12 bases had no gene match. This CDR3 has 18 residues. CDR3 in DNA: TGCGCCAGCAGCTTGGGGGGTGTACTAGCGGGGGGTGCGAAGACCCAGTACTTC. This sequence encodes CASSLGGVLAGGAKTQYF.

J is TRBJ1-1 and V is TRBV13, with TRBD1 identical over 8 bases. CDR3 length: 13 residues. J lost 5 bases, V lost 3 bases, and 2 bases had no gene match. The germline V gene has CDR1 PRHDT and CDR2 FYEKMQ (reference sequence). The CDR3 reads CASSFRQGTEAFF. The CDR3 DNA follows: TGTGCCAGCAGCTTCCGACAGGGGACTGAAGCTTTCTTT.

In this sample, this clone is medium-sized. The chain is built from TRBV7-9 and TRBJ2-7; 13 bases fit TRBD2. Trimming removed 5 bases from V and 4 bases from J; junction bases left unmatched: 8. The CDR3 runs 16 residues. Per the germline V gene, CDR1 is SEHNR and CDR2 is FQNEAQ (reference sequence). The CDR3 nucleotides read TGTGCCAGCAGCCACCCGCGACTAGCGGGGGGATACGAGCAGTACTTC. Translated: CASSHPRLAGGYEQYF.

The chain combines TRBV6-5 with TRBJ2-2; D is possibly TRBD1 (6 bases). Germline loops: CDR1 MNHEY, CDR2 SVGAGI. Trimming removed 4 bases at V and 4 bases at J, with 10 bases between. The CDR3 has 14 residues. The DNA of the CDR3 is TGTGCCAGCAGTTCGACAGGTCCCACCGGGGAGCTGTTTTTT. This translates into CASSSTGPTGELFF.

CDR3 amino acids: CSVSDGDSPLHF. CDR3 nucleotides: TGCAGCGTTTCAGATGGGGATTCACCCCTCCACTTT. The chain couples TRBV29-1 to TRBJ1-6, with D uncertain. Looked up from germline, CDR1 is SQVTM and CDR2 is ANQGSEA. This CDR3 contains 12 residues. V lost 5 bases, J lost 8 bases, and 10 bases lay in between.

This clone was counted a single time. The chain carries TRBV5-4 and TRBJ1-2, with a tentative D call TRBD1 (5 bases). With 2 bases removed from V and 0 bases from J, the gap between germline ends came to 11 bases. CDR1 SGHNT and CDR2 YYREEE come from the germline V gene (reference sequence). This CDR3 region has 15 residues. The CDR3 DNA follows: TGTGCCAGCAGCTTTATGCAGGGAGCTAACTATGGCTACACCTTC. The encoded protein is CASSFMQGANYGYTF. Supplemented by reference TRBV5-4 and TRBJ1-2, the full variable domain reads ETGVTQSPTHLIKTRGQQVTLRCSSQSGHNTVSWYQQALGQGPQFIFQYYREEENGRGNFPPRFSGLQFPNYSSELNVNALELDDSALYLCASSFMQGANYGYTFGSGTRLTVV.

The CDR3 loop is CASSADPPSNTGELFF. CDR3 in DNA: TGTGCCAGCAGTGCAGACCCCCCTTCGAACACCGGGGAGCTGTTTTTT. The rearrangement joins TRBV2 to TRBJ2-2; D gene unclear. Trimming cost V 4 bases and J 0 bases, with 12 bases left between them. Germline CDR1 SNHLY, CDR2 FYNNEI. This CDR3 has 16 residues. Combining the CDR3 with reference TRBV2 and TRBJ2-2 gives the whole variable domain EPEVTQTPSHQVTQMGQEVILRCVPISNHLYFYWYRQILGQKVEFLVSFYNNEISEKSEIFDDQFSVERPDGSNFTLKIRSTKLEDSAMYFCASSADPPSNTGELFFGEGSRLTVL.

This clone was seen a single time. This rearrangement joins TRBV14 to TRBJ1-3; 7 positions agree with TRBD1. The ends lost 6 bases at V and 8 bases at J; junction bases unmatched: 10. This CDR3 has 14 residues. CDR1 is SGHDN, CDR2 FVKESK, per germline. The CDR3 region is CASSLLTGWDTIYF. The CDR3 bases are TGTGCCAGCAGTCTCCTGACAGGGTGGGACACCATATATTTT.

The chain employs TRBV27 and TRBJ1-5; TRBD1 matches 8 bases. The CDR3 loop spans 14 amino acids. Looked up from germline, CDR1 is MNHEY and CDR2 is SMNVEV (reference sequence). V was clipped by 6 bases and J by 6 bases; unmatched bases: 7. CDR3 bases: TGTGCCAGCAGCTACAACAGGGGGTCTCAGCCCCAGCATTTT. Translating gives CASSYNRGSQPQHF.

By its share, this clone is medium-sized. The chain joins TRBV7-2 to TRBJ2-3; D unresolved. Trimming took off 6 bases at V and 2 bases at J, with 6 bases between the two ends. Germline V gives CDR1 SGHTA, CDR2 FQGNSA. The CDR3 spans 12 residues. DNA for the CDR3: TGTGCCAGCAGGTCAGACACAGATACGCAGTATTTT. Translating gives CASRSDTDTQYF.

This clone occurred a few times. The chain recombines TRBV4-1 with TRBJ2-7; tentatively, D is TRBD1 or TRBD2 (5 bases each). Germline loops: CDR1 MGHRA, CDR2 YSYEKL. CDR3 size: 15 residues. V lost 2 bases to trimming and J lost 1 base, with 12 bases between them. The CDR3 loop reads CASSQLGTASYEQYF. The DNA of the CDR3 is TGCGCCAGCAGCCAATTAGGGACGGCGTCCTACGAGCAGTACTTC.